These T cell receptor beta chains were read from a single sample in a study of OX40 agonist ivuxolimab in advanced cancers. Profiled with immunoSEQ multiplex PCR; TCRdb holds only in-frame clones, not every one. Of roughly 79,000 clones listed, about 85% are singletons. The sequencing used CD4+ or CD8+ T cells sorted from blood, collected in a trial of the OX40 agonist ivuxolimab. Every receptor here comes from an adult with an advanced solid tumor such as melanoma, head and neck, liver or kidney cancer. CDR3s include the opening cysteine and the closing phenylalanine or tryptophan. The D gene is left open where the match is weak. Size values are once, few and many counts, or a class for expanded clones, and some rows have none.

CDR3: CASTGSGNTIYF; DNA: TGTGCCAGCACAGGGTCTGGAAACACCATATATTTT; J: TRBJ1-3; D: NA; V: TRBV6-1; size: once
CDR3: CASSPLAPTNTGELFF; DNA: TGCGCCAGCAGCCCGTTAGCCCCAACGAACACCGGGGAGCTGTTTTTT; J: TRBJ2-2; D: NA; V: TRBV5-1; size: NA
CDR3: CASSQTESGGYRNEQFF; DNA: TGTGCCAGCAGCCAGACCGAGAGTGGGGGTTACCGCAATGAGCAGTTCTTC; J: TRBJ2-1; D: NA; V: TRBV14; size: NA
CDR3: CASSEQGQQYF; DNA: TGTGCCAGCAGTGAACAGGGGCAGCAGTACTTC; J: TRBJ2-5; D: NA; V: TRBV6-1; size: NA
CDR3: CATSRNLGLHYEQYF; DNA: TGTGCCACCAGCAGGAATCTGGGACTACACTACGAGCAGTACTTC; J: TRBJ2-7; D: TRBD2; V: TRBV15; size: few
CDR3: CASSIGSGRQETQYF; DNA: TGTGCCAGTAGTATCGGGAGCGGGAGACAAGAGACCCAGTACTTC; J: TRBJ2-5; D: TRBD2; V: TRBV19; size: NA
CDR3: CASSEGASGANVLTF; DNA: TGTGCCAGCAGTGAGGGGGCCTCTGGGGCCAACGTCCTGACTTTC; J: TRBJ2-6; D: NA; V: TRBV6-1; size: NA
CDR3: CASSLQAGATYEQYF; DNA: TGTGCCAGCAGTCTTCAAGCGGGGGCTACCTACGAGCAGTACTTC; J: TRBJ2-7; D: TRBD2; V: TRBV28; size: NA
CDR3: CASSQEGGRAVANEQFF; DNA: TGTGCCAGCAGCCAAGAAGGCGGGAGGGCCGTGGCCAATGAGCAGTTCTTC; J: TRBJ2-1; D: TRBD2; V: TRBV14; size: few
CDR3: CASSFLAASSYNEQFF; DNA: TGTGCCAGCAGTTTTCTAGCGGCGAGCTCCTACAATGAGCAGTTCTTC; J: TRBJ2-1; D: TRBD2; V: TRBV27; size: NA
CDR3: CASSYWPSRDEQFF; DNA: TGTGCCAGCAGTTACTGGCCTTCTCGCGATGAGCAGTTCTTC; J: TRBJ2-1; D: NA; V: TRBV6-5; size: NA
CDR3: CASSLARRTGAGGTEAFF; DNA: TGCGCCAGCAGCTTGGCCAGGAGGACAGGGGCGGGGGGCACTGAAGCTTTCTTT; J: TRBJ1-1; D: TRBD1; V: TRBV5-1; size: NA
CDR3: CASSMTGSHTEAFF; DNA: TGTGCCAGTAGTATGACAGGGTCCCACACTGAAGCTTTCTTT; J: TRBJ1-1; D: TRBD1; V: TRBV19; size: NA
CDR3: CASSTGSLGSPLHF; DNA: TGTGCCAGCAGTACTGGGAGTTTGGGATCACCCCTCCACTTT; J: TRBJ1-6; D: NA; V: TRBV5-6; size: NA
CDR3: CASSVQAGHSDTQYF; DNA: TGTGCCAGCAGCGTCCAAGCGGGACATTCAGATACGCAGTATTTT; J: TRBJ2-3; D: NA; V: TRBV9; size: once
CDR3: CASSLIRFSYNEQFF; DNA: TGTGCCAGCAGCTTAATCCGGTTCTCCTACAATGAGCAGTTCTTC; J: TRBJ2-1; D: NA; V: TRBV7-9; size: NA
CDR3: CASSYSSTLYEQYF; DNA: TGTGCCAGCAGTTACTCTAGTACTCTCTACGAGCAGTACTTC; J: TRBJ2-7; D: NA; V: TRBV6-6; size: few
CDR3: CASATEETQYF; DNA: TGTGCCAGTGCTACCGAAGAGACCCAGTACTTC; J: TRBJ2-5; D: NA; V: TRBV6-5; size: once
CDR3: CASSLRGDDFGNTIYF; DNA: TGTGCCAGCAGCTTGCGTGGGGACGACTTTGGAAACACCATATATTTT; J: TRBJ1-3; D: NA; V: TRBV5-5; size: NA
CDR3: CASSSRSLTENTEAFF; DNA: TGTGCCAGTAGTAGTCGGAGTTTGACGGAAAACACTGAAGCTTTCTTT; J: TRBJ1-1; D: NA; V: TRBV19; size: few
CDR3: CASSEMLAARSNTGELFF; DNA: TGTGCCAGCAGTGAAATGCTAGCAGCAAGGTCGAACACCGGGGAGCTGTTTTTT; J: TRBJ2-2; D: NA; V: TRBV6-1; size: NA
CDR3: CAISGTSGTGELFF; DNA: TGTGCCATCAGTGGGACTAGCGGCACCGGGGAGCTGTTTTTT; J: TRBJ2-2; D: TRBD2; V: TRBV10-3; size: NA
CDR3: CASRGAQGPRDEQYF; DNA: TGTGCCAGTAGAGGGGCACAGGGCCCCCGGGACGAGCAGTACTTC; J: TRBJ2-7; D: NA; V: TRBV19; size: NA
CDR3: CASSNEMGEGRGDTQYF; DNA: TGTGCCAGCAGCAATGAAATGGGGGAGGGCCGAGGAGATACGCAGTATTTT; J: TRBJ2-3; D: NA; V: TRBV21-1; size: NA
CDR3: CASSYTYAFF; DNA: TGTGCCAGCAGTTACACCTATGCTTTCTTT; J: TRBJ1-1; D: NA; V: TRBV6-5; size: NA
CDR3: CASSLDATGNTGELFF; DNA: TGCGCCAGCAGCTTGGACGCGACAGGGAACACCGGGGAGCTGTTTTTT; J: TRBJ2-2; D: NA; V: TRBV5-1; size: NA
CDR3: CTPSGPFPDTQYF; DNA: TGCACTCCGAGCGGGCCCTTCCCAGATACGCAGTATTTT; J: TRBJ2-3; D: NA; V: TRBV1; size: NA
CDR3: CASSSRKDPATNEKLFF; DNA: TGTGCCAGTAGTTCCCGAAAGGACCCTGCAACTAATGAAAAACTGTTTTTT; J: TRBJ1-4; D: NA; V: TRBV19; size: NA
CDR3: CASSLFLEAPGYTF; DNA: TGTGCCAGCAGCTTATTCTTGGAGGCCCCGGGCTACACCTTC; J: TRBJ1-2; D: NA; V: TRBV11-2; size: NA
CDR3: CASSLSPLAGRETQYF; DNA: TGTGCCAGCAGTTTATCGCCACTAGCGGGGCGGGAGACCCAGTACTTC; J: TRBJ2-5; D: TRBD2; V: TRBV27; size: few
CDR3: CASSLIEDRGRNTEAFF; DNA: TGTGCCAGCAGTTTAATAGAGGACAGGGGTAGGAACACTGAAGCTTTCTTT; J: TRBJ1-1; D: TRBD1; V: TRBV28; size: NA
CDR3: CASSPSSSTGATQYF; DNA: TGTGCCAGCAGCCCAAGTTCCTCAACCGGGGCGACCCAGTACTTC; J: TRBJ2-5; D: NA; V: TRBV7-2; size: few
CDR3: CASSPHDTGLNTEAFF; DNA: TGTGCCAGCAGCCCTCACGATACGGGACTGAACACTGAAGCTTTCTTT; J: TRBJ1-1; D: NA; V: TRBV11-3; size: NA
CDR3: CASSPGTSGGGETQYF; DNA: TGTGCCAGTTCTCCCGGGACTAGCGGTGGGGGAGAGACCCAGTACTTC; J: TRBJ2-5; D: TRBD2; V: TRBV5-4; size: NA
CDR3: CASSVSGSSGELFF; DNA: TGTGCCAGCAGTGTTAGCGGGAGTTCCGGGGAGCTGTTTTTT; J: TRBJ2-2; D: TRBD2; V: TRBV2; size: once
CDR3: CASSPSPNYGYTF; DNA: TGTGCCAGCAGCCCCTCACCGAACTATGGCTACACCTTC; J: TRBJ1-2; D: NA; V: TRBV11-2; size: NA
CDR3: CASRQGVGTEAFF; DNA: TGTGCCAGCCGACAGGGGGTAGGCACTGAAGCTTTCTTT; J: TRBJ1-1; D: TRBD1; V: TRBV6-5; size: NA
CDR3: CASSQFGTGDNEKLFF; DNA: TGTGCCAGCAGCCAATTCGGGACGGGGGACAATGAAAAACTGTTTTTT; J: TRBJ1-4; D: NA; V: TRBV14; size: NA
CDR3: CASRRPFSGRWVNEQFF; DNA: TGTGCCAGCAGACGCCCCTTCAGCGGGAGGTGGGTCAATGAGCAGTTCTTC; J: TRBJ2-1; D: TRBD2; V: TRBV11-2; size: once
CDR3: CASTNTGELFF; DNA: TGTGCCAGCACCAACACCGGGGAGCTGTTTTTT; J: TRBJ2-2; D: NA; V: TRBV6-5; size: NA
CDR3: CASRDYYEQYF; DNA: TGTGCCAGCCGGGACTACTACGAGCAGTACTTC; J: TRBJ2-7; D: TRBD2; V: TRBV6-6; size: NA
CDR3: CASSLDREQPQHF; DNA: TGTGCCAGCAGCTTGGACAGGGAACAGCCCCAGCATTTT; J: TRBJ1-5; D: NA; V: TRBV5-5; size: NA
CDR3: CASSYSRDRANYGYTF; DNA: TGTGCCAGCAGTTACTCCAGGGACAGAGCTAACTATGGCTACACCTTC; J: TRBJ1-2; D: TRBD1; V: TRBV6-5; size: NA
CDR3: CASRRSGSWGEQFF; DNA: TGTGCCAGCAGAAGGAGCGGGAGCTGGGGTGAGCAGTTCTTC; J: TRBJ2-1; D: TRBD2; V: TRBV6-5; size: once
CDR3: CASSTGRPDEQFF; DNA: TGTGCCAGCAGTACGGGACGGCCCGATGAGCAGTTCTTC; J: TRBJ2-1; D: NA; V: TRBV7-2; size: NA
CDR3: CASSLFLGLNNEQFF; DNA: TGTGCCAGCAGCCTCTTCTTGGGTCTGAACAATGAGCAGTTCTTC; J: TRBJ2-1; D: NA; V: TRBV7-9; size: NA
CDR3: CASSPTRGTGVGTEAFF; DNA: TGTGCCAGCTCACCAACACGAGGGACAGGGGTAGGGACTGAAGCTTTCTTT; J: TRBJ1-1; D: TRBD1; V: TRBV18; size: NA
CDR3: CASSLDGGHSGNTIYF; DNA: TGCGCCAGCAGCTTGGACGGGGGTCACTCTGGAAACACCATATATTTT; J: TRBJ1-3; D: NA; V: TRBV5-1; size: NA
CDR3: CASSLDSGSGYEQFF; DNA: TGTGCCAGCAGCTTAGACAGCGGGAGTGGGTATGAGCAGTTCTTC; J: TRBJ2-1; D: TRBD2; V: TRBV7-2; size: NA